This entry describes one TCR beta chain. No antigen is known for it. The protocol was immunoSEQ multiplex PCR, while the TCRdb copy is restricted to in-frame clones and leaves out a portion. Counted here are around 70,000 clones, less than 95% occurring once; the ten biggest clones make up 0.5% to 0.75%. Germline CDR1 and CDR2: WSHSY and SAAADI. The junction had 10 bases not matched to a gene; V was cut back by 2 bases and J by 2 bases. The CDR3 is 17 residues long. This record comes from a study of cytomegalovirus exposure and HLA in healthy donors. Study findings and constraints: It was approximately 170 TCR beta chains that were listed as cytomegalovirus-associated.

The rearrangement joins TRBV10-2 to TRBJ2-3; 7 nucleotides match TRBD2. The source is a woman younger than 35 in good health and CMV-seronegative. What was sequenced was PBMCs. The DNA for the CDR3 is TGCGCCAGCAGTGAGGGGGGGGGATCTGCATACACAGATACGCAGTATTTT. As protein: CASSEGGGSAYTDTQYF.